This TCR beta chain was profiled in a study of T cell changes during pregnancy in multiple sclerosis (dated by TCRdb to the late 2010s). For context, the study as a whole: In women with multiple sclerosis, the researchers looked at how the T cell repertoire shifted as pregnancy progressed.

Receptors were amplified or captured by the immunoSEQ multiplex PCR assay. TCRdb took this table from immuneACCESS and kept in-frame rearrangements with V and J called. Such tables lack part of the clones; where checked against another copy, unresolved V genes explain under half of the gap, and the rest is unexplained. Counted in this sample were about 38,000 clones; 75% to 95% of them appeared once. The ten largest clonotypes hold about an eighth of the sample. Germline trimming: 2 bases from V, 0 bases from J; junction bases outside gene matches: 4. The CDR3 numbers 15 residues from cysteine through phenylalanine. The entry retains the CDR3 DNA only, 45 bases that are in frame from base 1. According to the germline V gene (reference sequence), CDR1 reads SEHNR and CDR2 reads FQNEAQ. To note about this clone: Its antigen remains unidentified. There are no base qualities to consult, and no much larger clone falls within one base.

This receptor was identified in a female donor with multiple sclerosis, enrolled in a pregnancy study. The chain is made from TRBV7-9 and TRBJ2-7; 7 bases in between match TRBD2. Sequences were derived from CD8+ T cells from peripheral blood mononuclear cells, sampled after pregnancy. At the DNA level, the sequence is TGTGCCAGCAGCTTATCGTGGGACTACTCCTACGAGCAGTACTTC. Its amino acids are CASSLSWDYSYEQYF.